This T cell receptor beta chain was sequenced for a study of shared clonotypes between healthy human individuals. The germline gives CDR1 LNHDA, CDR2 SQIVND (reference sequence). Losses at the gene ends were 7 bases for V and 0 bases for J; bases not matched to a gene: 1. There are 14 residues in the CDR3. A remark on this clone: The antigen remains unidentified.

The method was immunoSEQ multiplex PCR; TCRdb's version includes in-frame clones alone and lacks a portion of them. The table lists a few million clones, 80% to 95% of them singletons. Study-level findings and limits: Collection of samples was limited to blood; tissue repertoires likely differ.

The sequenced sample was naive CD4+ T cells from PBMCs. Subset: CD45RA+ positively selected. The chain combines TRBV19 with TRBJ2-2, with 8 bases matching TRBD1. This receptor was taken from a man between 18 and 35 years old in good health. Some clones in this sample may be carry-over from other donors' samples. The CDR3 loop reads CASKDRANTGELFF. The CDR3 bases are TGTGCCAGTAAGGACAGGGCGAACACCGGGGAGCTGTTTTTT.